This T cell receptor (beta chain) came from a study of vaccination effects on CD4 cells after COVID-19. Whole-study context: Participants got two doses of BNT162b2 or mRNA-1273 vaccine. Study results and limitations: Healthy vaccinees' vaccine-induced clones included only 1 of 255 that recognized common cold coronaviruses.

Germline CDR1 reads MNHEY; CDR2 reads SMNVEV (reference sequence). V shed 3 bases and J 4 bases; nucleotides not matched to a gene: 7. The CDR3 sequence is 15 residues long. Antigen-specific CD4+ T cells expanded by the ViraFEST assay with viral peptide pools were then sequenced. Following 10 days of culture, CD4+ T cells were isolated. None of these healthy vaccinees had been infected with SARS-CoV-2 before vaccination. Cultures used roughly 1.8 million PBMC per well, approximately 9.5 IU/ml IL-2 and roughly 10 ug/ml peptides. In the case of this clone: Its antigen is not identified.

Method: immunoSEQ multiplex PCR; TCRdb's copy keeps in-frame clones and lacks some. The sample includes some 30,000 clones, under 75% of them seen just once. This receptor was taken from a human donor who received a COVID-19 vaccine. V gene TRBV27 combines with J gene TRBJ2-5; 8 bases fit TRBD2. Sequenced material: CD4+ T cells from PBMCs cultured with SARS-CoV-2 spike peptides, taken before COVID-19 vaccination. Here the CDR3 reads CASSFGAGVRETQYF. DNA of the CDR3: TGTGCCAGCAGTTTTGGAGCGGGAGTACGAGAGACCCAGTACTTC.